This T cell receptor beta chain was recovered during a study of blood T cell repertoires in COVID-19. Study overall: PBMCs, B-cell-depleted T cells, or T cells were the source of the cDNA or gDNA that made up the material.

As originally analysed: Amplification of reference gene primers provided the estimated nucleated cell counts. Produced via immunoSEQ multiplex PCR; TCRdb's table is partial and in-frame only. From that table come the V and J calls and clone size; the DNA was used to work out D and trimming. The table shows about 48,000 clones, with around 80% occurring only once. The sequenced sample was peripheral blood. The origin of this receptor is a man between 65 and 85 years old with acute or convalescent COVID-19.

The CDR3 here is CASSVARTGVTGELFF. CDR3 in DNA: TGTGCCAGCAGCGTAGCCCGGACAGGGGTCACCGGGGAGCTGTTTTTT. The chain joins TRBV9 to TRBJ2-2, with 9 bases matching TRBD1. V gave up 0 bases and J gave up 4 bases; unmatched junction bases: 4. CDR1 and CDR2 (germline): SGDLS, YYNGEE. CDR3 length: 16 residues.